These T cell receptor beta chains were read from a single sample in a study of T cell responses to AZD1222 COVID-19 vaccine. The method was immunoSEQ multiplex PCR; TCRdb's version includes in-frame clones alone and lacks a portion of them. In the table there are roughly 130,000 clones, just under 95% of which are singletons. The sequencing here drew on peripheral blood, taken 28 days after the second AZD1222 dose. Receptors originate from an adult who received the AZD1222 COVID-19 vaccine. The conserved cysteine and the conserved F or W are not part of the CDR3 here.

V: TRBV27; J: TRBJ2-1; CDR3: ASSPRGSGRQNEQF
V: TRBV5-4; J: TRBJ2-1; CDR3: ASSLDVGGRDEQF
V: TRBV30; J: TRBJ2-1; CDR3: AWSRGIDREQF
V: TRBV28; J: TRBJ1-2; CDR3: ASSPGRPSGGYT
V: TRBV6-2/TRBV6-3; J: TRBJ2-1; CDR3: ASSQDLADNEQF
V: TRBV4-1; J: TRBJ2-5; CDR3: ASSQSLTGSIGETQY
V: TRBV11-3; J: TRBJ2-7; CDR3: ASSLVGSAYEQY
V: TRBV3-1/TRBV3-2; J: TRBJ2-2; CDR3: ASGGQGANTGELF
V: TRBV19; J: TRBJ1-2; CDR3: ASSTKQGSDFGYT
V: TRBV19; J: TRBJ2-2; CDR3: ASSNKANTGELF
V: TRBV27; J: TRBJ2-3; CDR3: ASGPPDTQY
V: TRBV6-1; J: TRBJ1-6; CDR3: ASSEGMRTPLH
V: TRBV10-1; J: TRBJ1-4; CDR3: ASSESLIGTGPDPNEKLF
V: TRBV7-2; J: TRBJ2-2; CDR3: ASSFPLGGNTGELF
V: TRBV6-6; J: TRBJ1-1; CDR3: ASSPFKAFTTEAF
V: TRBV18; J: TRBJ1-2; CDR3: ASSPTGTNYGYT
V: TRBV7-6; J: TRBJ1-1; CDR3: ASSRITGDEAF
V: TRBV12-3/TRBV12-4; J: TRBJ2-7; CDR3: ASRGLAAYEQY
V: TRBV19; J: TRBJ2-1; CDR3: ASSPERAISYNEQF
V: TRBV7-3; J: TRBJ2-1; CDR3: ASSLMGNEQF
V: TRBV7-9; J: TRBJ2-2; CDR3: ASAQGANTGELF
V: TRBV19; J: TRBJ1-2; CDR3: ASSIQTGYGYT
V: TRBV11-3; J: TRBJ2-7; CDR3: ASSLGQATYEQY
V: TRBV20-1; J: TRBJ2-7; CDR3: SAIAQYEQY
V: TRBV9; J: TRBJ2-1; CDR3: ASSVAGLYNEQF
V: TRBV27; J: TRBJ2-5; CDR3: ASSMLQGIHETQY
V: TRBV18; J: TRBJ1-3; CDR3: ASSQQRGAGNTIY
V: TRBV5-6; J: TRBJ1-1; CDR3: ASSLGALEAF
V: TRBV4-3; J: TRBJ2-3; CDR3: ASSQDHPSRGNTDTQY
V: TRBV25-1; J: TRBJ2-7; CDR3: ASSEYADTRAYEQY
V: TRBV14; J: TRBJ1-2; CDR3: ASSHSGRGNYGYT
V: TRBV2; J: TRBJ1-6; CDR3: ASSEDKVNSPLH
V: TRBV28; J: TRBJ2-4; CDR3: ASNPGQGIKNIQY
V: TRBV3-1/TRBV3-2; J: TRBJ2-3; CDR3: ASSQRAGGTDTQY
V: TRBV27; J: TRBJ2-7; CDR3: ASSRRGQGVREQY
V: TRBV12-3/TRBV12-4; J: TRBJ2-5; CDR3: ASARSVETQY
V: TRBV30; J: TRBJ2-3; CDR3: AWSIGTSTDTQY
V: TRBV30; J: TRBJ2-7; CDR3: AWRGSSYEQY
V: TRBV28; J: TRBJ2-1; CDR3: ASSPPGPGYNEQF
V: TRBV29-1; J: TRBJ1-1; CDR3: SGKTGGNTEAF
V: TRBV7-9; J: TRBJ1-2; CDR3: ASSLETSSGYGYT
V: TRBV7-6; J: TRBJ2-3; CDR3: ASSLGWTPRDTQY
V: TRBV4-3; J: TRBJ2-5; CDR3: ASGLTSGRGETQY
V: TRBV5-1; J: TRBJ1-6; CDR3: ASSTGTGISPLH